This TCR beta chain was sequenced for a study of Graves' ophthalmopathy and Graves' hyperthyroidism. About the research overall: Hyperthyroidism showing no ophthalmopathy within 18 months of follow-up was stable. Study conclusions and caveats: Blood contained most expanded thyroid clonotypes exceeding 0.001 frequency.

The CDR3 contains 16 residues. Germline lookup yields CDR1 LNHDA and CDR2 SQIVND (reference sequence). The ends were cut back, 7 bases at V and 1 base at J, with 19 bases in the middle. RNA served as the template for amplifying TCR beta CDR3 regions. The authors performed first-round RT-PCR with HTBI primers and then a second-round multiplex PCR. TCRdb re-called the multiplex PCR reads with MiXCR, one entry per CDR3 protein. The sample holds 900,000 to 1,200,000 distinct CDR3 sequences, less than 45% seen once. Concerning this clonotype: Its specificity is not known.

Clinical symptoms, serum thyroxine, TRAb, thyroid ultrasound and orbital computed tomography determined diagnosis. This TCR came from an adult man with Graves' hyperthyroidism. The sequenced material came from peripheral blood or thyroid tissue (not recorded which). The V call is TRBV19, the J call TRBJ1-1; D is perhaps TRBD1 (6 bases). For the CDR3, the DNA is TGTGCCAGTAATTCCGGGACTATCAGGGGGAACACTGAAGCTTTCTTT. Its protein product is CASNSGTIRGNTEAFF.